This TCR beta chain originates from a study of beta chain features in type 1 diabetes. For the study at large: Patients looked much like healthy donors when it came to age, gender and cell yields. General observations from the study: Among all four CD4+ subsets, Type 1 diabetes patients had TCRB CDR3s that were moderately but significantly shorter. Within the patient group, naive, central memory and Treg TCRB repertoires appeared more similar to each other than within healthy donors.

A note on this clone: What it recognizes is unknown.

CDR1 is SGHDT, CDR2 YYEEEE, per germline. J was trimmed by 6 bases and V by 2 bases; bases with no gene match: 10. The CDR3 sequence is 15 residues long. Investigators reverse transcribed all isolated RNA, so they sequenced expressed TCRB transcripts. Naive, central memory and regulatory T cell samples averaged about 3.4 million reads. The table came from immunoSEQ multiplex PCR; TCRdb's copy has only in-frame clones and leaves some out. The data show 110,000 to 150,000 clones, with less than 9% seen just once and about 1.4% held by the top ten. This TCR was sampled from a young woman in good health. Sequencing was done on a sample of central memory CD4+ T cells from blood. This rearrangement joins TRBV5-6 to TRBJ2-7; 8 bases agree with TRBD1. As DNA, the CDR3 is TGTGCCAGCAGCTTCGGTCTTTACGACAGGGGCGAGCAGTACTTC. Translated: CASSFGLYDRGEQYF.